This T cell receptor beta chain originates from a study of T cell responses to AZD1222 COVID-19 vaccine. For the study at large: The analysis combined second doses at about 4 or about 12 weeks. General study results and limits: Epitopes outside B.1.351 and B.1.1.7 mutated regions reportedly drew nearly half of spike TCRs.

Comments on this clone: The antigen is not known.

Only in-frame clones appear in the TCRdb table, and some are missing; sequencing was by immunoSEQ multiplex PCR. The sample contains 80,000 or so clones, around 90% of which appear only once. The V and J ends lost 3 bases and 6 bases respectively, with 5 bases between them. The CDR3 contains 12 residues. Looked up from germline, CDR1 is SGHDN and CDR2 is FVKESK. Sequenced material: peripheral blood, taken on day 0 of AZD1222 vaccination. The chain has TRBV14 and TRBJ2-2, with D unclear. This receptor was identified in an adult in good health. The CDR3 coding sequence is TGTGCCAGCAGCCAGCAGGCCGGGGAGCTGTTTTTT. Encoded protein: CASSQQAGELFF. Full variable domain (outside the CDR3, taken from reference TRBV14 and TRBJ2-2): EAGVTQFPSHSVIEKGQTVTLRCDPISGHDNLYWYRRVMGKEIKFLLHFVKESKQDESGMPNNRFLAERTGGTYSTLKVQPAELEDSGVYFCASSQQAGELFFGEGSRLTVL.